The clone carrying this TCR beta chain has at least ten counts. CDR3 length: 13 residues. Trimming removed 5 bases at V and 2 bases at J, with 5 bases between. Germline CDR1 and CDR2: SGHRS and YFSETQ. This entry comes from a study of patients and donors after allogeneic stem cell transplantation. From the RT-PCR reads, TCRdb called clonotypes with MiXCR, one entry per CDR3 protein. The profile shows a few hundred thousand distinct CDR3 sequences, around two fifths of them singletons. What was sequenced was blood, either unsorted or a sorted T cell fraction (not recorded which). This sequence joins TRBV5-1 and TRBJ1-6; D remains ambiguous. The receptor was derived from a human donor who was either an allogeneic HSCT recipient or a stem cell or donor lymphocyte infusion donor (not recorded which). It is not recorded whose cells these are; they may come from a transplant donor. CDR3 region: CASRTAYNSPLHF. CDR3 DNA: TGCGCCAGCAGGACCGCCTATAATTCACCCCTCCACTTT.